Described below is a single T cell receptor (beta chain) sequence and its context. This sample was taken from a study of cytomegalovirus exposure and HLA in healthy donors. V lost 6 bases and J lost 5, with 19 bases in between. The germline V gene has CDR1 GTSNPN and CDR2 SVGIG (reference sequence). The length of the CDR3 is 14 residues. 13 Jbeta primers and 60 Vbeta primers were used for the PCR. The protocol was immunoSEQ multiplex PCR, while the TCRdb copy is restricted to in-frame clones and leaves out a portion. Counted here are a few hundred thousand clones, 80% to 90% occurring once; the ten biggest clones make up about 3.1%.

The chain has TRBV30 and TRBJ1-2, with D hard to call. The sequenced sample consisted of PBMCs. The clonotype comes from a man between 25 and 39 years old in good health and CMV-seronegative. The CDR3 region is CACPPRRLYYGYTF. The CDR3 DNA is TGTGCCTGCCCCCCTCGGCGGCTATATTATGGCTACACCTTC.